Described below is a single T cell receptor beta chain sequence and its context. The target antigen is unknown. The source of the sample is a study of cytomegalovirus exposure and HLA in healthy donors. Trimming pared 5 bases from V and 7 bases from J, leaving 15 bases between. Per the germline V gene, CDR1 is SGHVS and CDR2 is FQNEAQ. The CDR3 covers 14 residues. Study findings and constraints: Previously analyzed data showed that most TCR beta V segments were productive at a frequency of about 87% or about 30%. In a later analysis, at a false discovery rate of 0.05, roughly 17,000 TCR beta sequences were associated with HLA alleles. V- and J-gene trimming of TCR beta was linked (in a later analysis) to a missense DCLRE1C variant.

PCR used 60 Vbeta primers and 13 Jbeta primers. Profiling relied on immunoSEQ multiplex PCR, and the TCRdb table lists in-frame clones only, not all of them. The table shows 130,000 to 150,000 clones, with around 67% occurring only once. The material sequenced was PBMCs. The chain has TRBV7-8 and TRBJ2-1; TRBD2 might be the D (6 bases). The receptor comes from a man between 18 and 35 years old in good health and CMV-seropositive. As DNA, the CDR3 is TGTGCCAGCAGCCCACAAGAGGGGAGGAATGAGCAGTTCTTC. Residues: CASSPQEGRNEQFF.